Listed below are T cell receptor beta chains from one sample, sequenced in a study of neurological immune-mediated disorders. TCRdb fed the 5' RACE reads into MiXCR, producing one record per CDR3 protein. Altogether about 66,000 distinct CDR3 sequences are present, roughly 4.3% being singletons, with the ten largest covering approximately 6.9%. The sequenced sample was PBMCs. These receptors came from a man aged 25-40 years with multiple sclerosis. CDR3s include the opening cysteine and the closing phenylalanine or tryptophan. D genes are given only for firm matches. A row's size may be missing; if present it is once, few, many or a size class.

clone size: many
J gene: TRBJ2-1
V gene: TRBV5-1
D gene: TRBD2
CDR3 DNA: TGCGCCAGCAGCATCCGTGGGGGACTAGCCTCTTCCGAGCAGTTCTTC
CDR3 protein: CASSIRGGLASSEQFF

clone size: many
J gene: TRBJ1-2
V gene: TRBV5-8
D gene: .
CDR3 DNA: TGTGCCAGCAGCTTGGAAGGGGCCTATGGCTACACCTTC
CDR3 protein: CASSLEGAYGYTF

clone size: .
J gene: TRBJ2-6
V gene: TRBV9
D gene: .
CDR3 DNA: TGTGCCAGCAGTGGAGGGAACCTTTTCAACGTCCTGACTTTC
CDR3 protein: CASSGGNLFNVLTF

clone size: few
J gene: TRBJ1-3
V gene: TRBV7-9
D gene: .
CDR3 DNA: TGTGCCAGCAGCCCCAAACGAAGGGTCGGAAACACCATATATTTT
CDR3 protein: CASSPKRRVGNTIYF

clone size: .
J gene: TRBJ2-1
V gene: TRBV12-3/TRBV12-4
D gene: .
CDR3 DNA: TGTGCCAGCAGTTTGGGGACGGGGAGTGAGCAGTTCTTC
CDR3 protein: CASSLGTGSEQFF

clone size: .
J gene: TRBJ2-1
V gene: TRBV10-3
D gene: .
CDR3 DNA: TGTGCCATCAGCGGGGGAGGCTACAATGAGCAGTTCTTC
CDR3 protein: CAISGGGYNEQFF

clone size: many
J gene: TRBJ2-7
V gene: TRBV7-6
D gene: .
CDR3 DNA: TGTGCCAGCAGCTTATCGGGTGGCCCAGGGGAAGTCTACGAGCAGTACTTC
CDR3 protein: CASSLSGGPGEVYEQYF

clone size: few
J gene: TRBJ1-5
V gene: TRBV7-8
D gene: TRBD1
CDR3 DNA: TGTGCCAGCAGCCCGGACAGGGCGTATAGCAATCAGCCCCAGAATTTT
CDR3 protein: CASSPDRAYSNQPQNF

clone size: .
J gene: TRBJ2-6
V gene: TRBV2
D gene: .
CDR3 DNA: TGTGCCAGCGGGGGCTTTACGGGAGGGGCCAACGTCCTGACTTTC
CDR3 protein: CASGGFTGGANVLTF

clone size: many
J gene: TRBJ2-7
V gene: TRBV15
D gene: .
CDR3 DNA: TGTGCCACCAGCAGAGATCTGGTGGACGAGCAGTACTTC
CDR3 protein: CATSRDLVDEQYF

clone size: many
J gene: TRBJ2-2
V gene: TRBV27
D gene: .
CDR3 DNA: TGTGCCAGCAGTCCCGGACGCACCGGGGAGCTGTTTTTT
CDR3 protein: CASSPGRTGELFF

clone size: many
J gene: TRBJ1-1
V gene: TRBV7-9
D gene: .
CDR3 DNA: TGTGCCAGCAGCTCCTGGACCACAGGGCTGAACACTGAAGCTTTCTTT
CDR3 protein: CASSSWTTGLNTEAFF

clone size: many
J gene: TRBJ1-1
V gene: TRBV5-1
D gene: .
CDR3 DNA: TGCGCCAGCAGCTTGGCCGGGAAGAGGACTGAAGCTTTCTTT
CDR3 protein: CASSLAGKRTEAFF

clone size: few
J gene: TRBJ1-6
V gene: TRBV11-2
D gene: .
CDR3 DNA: TGTGCCAGCAGCTTAGATCTTGGGGGTTCACCCCTCAACTTT
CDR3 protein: CASSLDLGGSPLNF

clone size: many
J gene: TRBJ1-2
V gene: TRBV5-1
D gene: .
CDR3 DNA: TGCGCCAGCAGCTTTAATGGAGAGGAGTCTGGCTACACCTTC
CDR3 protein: CASSFNGEESGYTF

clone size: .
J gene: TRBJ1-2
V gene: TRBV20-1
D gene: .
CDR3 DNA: TGCAGTGCTACCTACTCATCGACAGAGAACTATGGCTACACCTTC
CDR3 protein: CSATYSSTENYGYTF